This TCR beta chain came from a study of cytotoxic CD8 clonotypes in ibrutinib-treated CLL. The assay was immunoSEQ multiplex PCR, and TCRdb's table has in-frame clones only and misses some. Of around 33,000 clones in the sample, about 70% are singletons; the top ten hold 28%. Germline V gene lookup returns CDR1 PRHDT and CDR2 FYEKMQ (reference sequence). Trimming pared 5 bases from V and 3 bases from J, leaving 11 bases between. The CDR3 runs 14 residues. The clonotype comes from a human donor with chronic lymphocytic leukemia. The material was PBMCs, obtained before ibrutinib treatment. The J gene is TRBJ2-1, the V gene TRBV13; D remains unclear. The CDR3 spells CASSPTGGYNEQFF. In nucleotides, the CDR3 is TGTGCCAGCAGCCCGACCGGTGGCTACAATGAGCAGTTCTTC.